Presented here are 24 T cell receptor beta chains from one specimen sequenced in a study of T cells after posttransplantation cyclophosphamide. Sequencing was performed with immunoSEQ multiplex PCR; in TCRdb, only in-frame clones are kept and a portion is missing. The top ten clones hold roughly 3.4% of a sample with 25,000 to 30,000 clones, about nine tenths of them seen once. The material sequenced was PBMCs. These receptor sequences come from a man aged 45 to 65.

The chain uses TRBV11-3 and TRBJ2-1, with D maybe TRBD1 (5 bases). CDR3 length: 13 amino acids. Germline lookup yields CDR1 SGHNT and CDR2 YENEEA. V lost 4 bases and J lost 6, with 10 bases in between. This CDR3 reads CASSSGFGNEQFF. The CDR3 bases are TGTGCCAGCAGCTCAGGGTTTGGCAATGAGCAGTTCTTC.

The chain combines TRBV10-2 with TRBJ2-1; 9 positions match TRBD2. CDR3 size: 15 residues. V trimming: 8 bases; J trimming: 10 bases; junction bases outside the gene matches: 15. From germline, CDR1 is WSHSY and CDR2 SAAADI. Here the CDR3 reads CASSWASGDQGEQFF. The CDR3 nucleotides read TGCGCCAGCTCGTGGGCTAGCGGGGATCAGGGGGAGCAGTTCTTC.

The chain recombines TRBV2 with TRBJ2-1, with TRBD1 matching 7 bases. Germline trimming cut 6 bases from V and 3 bases from J; bases unmatched to any gene: 2. CDR3 length: 13 amino acids. CDR1 and CDR2 from the germline V gene are SNHLY and FYNNEI. The CDR3 region has the DNA TGTGCCAGCAGCGGGGACAGCTACAATGAGCAGTTCTTC. This sequence encodes CASSGDSYNEQFF.

The chain is built from TRBV4-1 and TRBJ2-2; TRBD2 matches 11 bases. Germline-derived CDR1 and CDR2 are MGHRA and YSYEKL. The V segment lost 4 bases and the J segment 4 bases; nucleotides outside the gene matches: 2. The CDR3 covers 15 residues. CDR3 DNA sequence: TGCGCCAGCAGCCTCGGACTAGCGGGCACCGGGGAGCTGTTTTTT. Residues: CASSLGLAGTGELFF.

The rearrangement uses TRBV7-9 and TRBJ2-5; D is ambiguous. The germline V gene encodes CDR1 SEHNR and CDR2 FQNEAQ (reference sequence). V dropped 2 bases and J dropped 3 bases, with 10 bases sitting between them. This CDR3 spans 14 amino acids. For the CDR3, the DNA is TGTGCCAGCAGCTTACAGGAACAAGAAGAGACCCAGTACTTC. It translates to CASSLQEQEETQYF. Together with reference TRBV7-9 and TRBJ2-5, the CDR3 gives the full variable domain: DTGVSQNPRHKITKRGQNVTFRCDPISEHNRLYWYRQTLGQGPEFLTYFQNEAQLEKSRLLSDRFSAERPKGSFSTLEIQRTEQGDSAMYLCASSLQEQEETQYFGPGTRLLVL.

This chain's CDR3 is CASSNTQGAKNIQYF. DNA of the CDR3: TGCGCCAGCAGTAATACACAGGGGGCCAAAAACATTCAGTACTTC. This rearrangement joins TRBV10-1 to TRBJ2-4, with 7 bases matching TRBD1. CDR3 size: 15 residues. V was clipped by 5 bases and J by 1 base; unmatched bases: 5. In germline, CDR1 is WNHNN, CDR2 SYGVQD (reference sequence).

V gene TRBV29-1 combines with J gene TRBJ1-1, with a possible D match to TRBD1 (6 bases). This CDR3 contains 13 residues. V was trimmed by 4 bases and J by 3 bases, leaving 12 bases between them. In germline, CDR1 is SQVTM, CDR2 ANQGSEA. The CDR3 region is CSVAAGADTEAFF. CDR3 DNA sequence: TGCAGCGTTGCCGCAGGGGCGGACACTGAAGCTTTCTTT.

V gene TRBV7-8 combines with J gene TRBJ2-5; a weak D match, TRBD1 (7 bases). Germline loops: CDR1 SGHVS, CDR2 FQNEAQ. Trimming pared 7 bases from V and 5 bases from J, leaving 14 bases between. The CDR3 loop spans 13 amino acids. This CDR3 is CASMEGAAETQYF. CDR3 nucleotide sequence: TGTGCCAGCATGGAGGGGGCAGCGGAGACCCAGTACTTC.

This clone was seen more than once but under ten times. The junction departs from germline at one end; a sequencing error may be responsible. The chain carries TRBV7-7 and TRBJ1-3; no reliable D call. The germline V gene encodes CDR1 SSHAT and CDR2 FNYEAQ (reference sequence). CDR3 size: 15 residues. In nucleotides, the CDR3 is TGTGCTAGCAGCTTATTTCCGGGAGGTGGAAACACCATATATTTT. The encoded protein is CASSLFPGGGNTIYF.

The chain links TRBV7-9 to TRBJ2-7; 8 bases fit TRBD2. J lost 5 bases, V lost 5 bases, and 11 bases had no gene match. The length of the CDR3 is 15 residues. Germline CDR1 is SEHNR and CDR2 is FQNEAQ (reference sequence). The CDR3 DNA follows: TGTGCCAGCAGCCTCTCCCAGCGGGAGAGAAACGAGCAGTACTTC. This encodes CASSLSQRERNEQYF.

The chain has TRBV5-1 and TRBJ1-4, with D possibly being TRBD1 (6 bases). The CDR3 is made up of 13 amino acids. Germline loops: CDR1 SGHRS, CDR2 YFSETQ. V lost 5 bases and J 8 bases, leaving 13 bases between the germline ends. The CDR3 protein is CASSISGVEKLFF. CDR3 bases: TGCGCCAGCAGTATATCAGGGGTCGAAAAACTGTTTTTT.

The chain employs TRBV5-1 and TRBJ2-1; TRBD2 aligns across 12 bases. CDR3 length: 16 amino acids. V lost 4 bases, J lost 2 bases, and 4 bases stayed unmatched. Per germline, CDR1 SGHRS and CDR2 YFSETQ. The CDR3 DNA reads TGCGCCAGCAGCGAGACTAGCGGGAGTACCTACAATGAGCAGTTCTTC. Amino acid sequence: CASSETSGSTYNEQFF.

The rearrangement joins TRBV5-1 to TRBJ2-5, with 8 bases identical to TRBD1. V dropped 0 bases and J dropped 6; count of bases not matched to a gene: 4. This CDR3 comprises 14 residues. The germline V gene encodes CDR1 SGHRS and CDR2 YFSETQ. CDR3 nucleotides: TGCGCCAGCAGCTTGGGGACAGGGTTAAAGACCCAGTACTTC. This codes for CASSLGTGLKTQYF.

On this clone itself: One junction end disagrees with the germline gene, perhaps due to a read error. The rearrangement joins TRBV10-2 to TRBJ1-2; D is possibly TRBD1 (5 bases). The germline V gene encodes CDR1 WSHSY and CDR2 SAAADI. The CDR3 contains 15 residues. CDR3 sequence reads: CASSESRADKYGHTF. In DNA, the CDR3 is TGCGCCAGCAGTGAGAGCAGGGCGGACAAGTATGGCCACACCTTC.

This clone was seen only a few times. The V call is TRBV1, the J call TRBJ2-6; the D call in the table, TRBD2, was not verified against the DNA. TRBV1 is deemed a pseudogene. The CDR3 length is 18 residues. CDR3 sequence reads: CTSSPRWTTSSGANVLTF. CDR3 DNA: TGCACCAGCAGCCCCCGGTGGACTACCTCCTCTGGGGCCAACGTCCTGACTTTC.

This clone was detected a few times. The chain employs TRBV2 and TRBJ1-1; the D is unclear. The V gene lost 6 bases and the J gene lost 5 bases, with 13 bases spanning the gap. The CDR3 has 13 amino acids. Germline CDR1 and CDR2: SNHLY and FYNNEI. CDR3 protein: CASRPEWRTEAFF. CDR3 nucleotide sequence: TGTGCCAGCAGGCCGGAATGGAGGACTGAAGCTTTCTTT.

This chain links TRBV5-4 with TRBJ1-1; D unresolved. V lost 2 bases to trimming and J lost 0 bases, with 8 bases between them. CDR3 length: 14 residues. Germline CDR1 is SGHNT and CDR2 is YYREEE (reference sequence). CDR3 region: CASSLGGMNTEAFF. The CDR3, as DNA: TGTGCCAGCAGCTTAGGAGGTATGAACACTGAAGCTTTCTTT.

This rearrangement joins TRBV4-1 to TRBJ1-2; 7 positions agree with TRBD1. Germline V CDR1 and CDR2: MGHRA, YSYEKL. Trimming took 1 base from V and 9 from J; bases not matched to a gene: 11. The CDR3 has 15 residues. Here the CDR3 DNA reads TGCGCCAGCAGCCAAGGCCAGGGACAGAGTCTGAGCTACACCTTC. Translating it yields CASSQGQGQSLSYTF.

The chain's CDR3 is CASSKSSVLPRRMNTEAFF. CDR3 coding DNA: TGTGCCAGCAGCAAATCGAGCGTCCTGCCTAGGCGAATGAACACTGAAGCTTTCTTT. The chain uses TRBV21-1 and TRBJ1-1. TRBV21-1 is a known pseudogene. The CDR3 is made up of 19 amino acids.

V and J are TRBV5-8 and TRBJ1-5; tentatively, D is TRBD1 (5 bases). Per germline, CDR1 SGHTS and CDR2 YDEGEE. V lost 4 bases and J 4 bases, leaving 15 bases between the germline ends. The CDR3 consists of 15 residues. Here the CDR3 reads CASSLRGGGNQPQHF. For the CDR3, the DNA is TGTGCCAGCAGCCTCCGGGGCGGGGGAAATCAGCCCCAGCATTTT.

The rearrangement links TRBV5-6 to TRBJ1-2; D perhaps matches TRBD1 (5 bases). V was pared by 0 bases and J by 8 bases, with 20 bases between. Germline CDR1 SGHDT, CDR2 YYEEEE. CDR3 size: 16 residues. The CDR3 protein is CASSLAEQGWYIGYTF. CDR3 nucleotides: TGTGCCAGCAGCTTGGCCGAGCAGGGTTGGTATATAGGCTACACCTTC.

This rearrangement joins TRBV6-5 to TRBJ1-1; the D is unclear. The CDR3 loop spans 15 amino acids. Trimming removed 6 bases from V and 0 bases from J, with 14 bases in between. Germline loops: CDR1 MNHEY, CDR2 SVGAGI. CDR3 nucleotide sequence: TGTGCCAGCAGCCCCTCACCGCGGGTGAACACTGAAGCTTTCTTT. It translates to CASSPSPRVNTEAFF.

V gene TRBV27 combines with J gene TRBJ2-2; D is undetermined. The CDR3 is 18 residues long. Germline V gene sequence: CDR1 MNHEY, CDR2 SMNVEV (reference sequence). Trimming cost V 4 bases and J 2 bases, with 20 bases left between them. The CDR3 loop reads CASSYSIAQLYNTGELFF. The CDR3 nucleotides read TGTGCCAGCAGTTACTCGATTGCACAGCTCTATAACACCGGGGAGCTGTTTTTT.

The chain couples TRBV9 to TRBJ2-3, with unresolved D. The germline V and J ends were trimmed by 0 bases and 2 bases, with 7 bases remaining between them. The CDR3 length is 14 residues. Germline V gives CDR1 SGDLS, CDR2 YYNGEE. CDR3 region: CASSVGGFTDTQYF. CDR3 nucleotides: TGTGCCAGCAGCGTAGGTGGCTTCACAGATACGCAGTATTTT.